This TCR beta chain stems from a study of blood T cell repertoires in COVID-19. Here immunoSEQ multiplex PCR was the method, and the copy in TCRdb shows in-frame clones only, minus some. The sample records around 240,000 clones, roughly nine tenths being singletons. Participants were aged about 18 to 89 years, lived in 25 or so US areas, and enrolled virtually. Each participant's cohort was designated according to participant-reported clinical history. The germline gives CDR1 GTSNPN, CDR2 SVGIG (reference sequence). The ends were cut back, 0 bases at V and 7 bases at J, with 19 bases in the middle. This CDR3 has 16 amino acids.

The clonotype originates from a human donor in a cohort exposed to, infected with or recovered from COVID-19 (not recorded which). The donor label of this sample is uncertain. Sequencing was done on a sample of PBMCs or T cells enriched from blood (not recorded which). The chain links TRBV30 to TRBJ1-3; no clear D. The CDR3 protein is CAWSVTAPRSRNTIYF. CDR3 nucleotides: TGTGCCTGGAGTGTAACGGCGCCTCGCAGCAGGAACACCATATATTTT.